This T cell receptor (beta chain) derives from a study of spatial heterogeneity in lung cancer. Study at large: The average appearance count of each unique TCR and UMI combination in raw reads was more than 9.5.

Findings and caveats of the study: Within tumors, counts of expanded alpha and beta TCRs tracked tumor mutation counts.

The CDR3 runs 15 residues. V shed 5 bases, J shed 7 bases, and the junction held 9 bases outside the gene matches. Germline loops: CDR1 SGHTA, CDR2 FQGNSA. Ten or more counts support this clonotype. Its antigen remains unidentified. For a library built for alpha chains, this beta chain is a stray read; little rests on its size. TCR cDNA molecules each had a unique molecular identifier. TCRdb reanalysed the 5' RACE reads using MiXCR and keeps one entry per CDR3 protein. This table holds over 15,000 distinct CDR3 sequences, roughly 7% found once. This sample's time point: sample taken at primary tumor resection. Whole RNA was taken from tumor, nontumor lung or frozen PBMC; it was then sequenced unsorted.

The material was lung tumor tissue, obtained at surgery. The rearrangement links TRBV7-2 to TRBJ1-5; TRBD1 matches 9 bases. This clonotype was obtained from a female donor with early-stage non-small cell lung cancer. CDR3 in amino acids: CASSPWTGVGQPQHF. The CDR3 nucleotides read TGTGCCAGCAGCCCCTGGACAGGGGTTGGGCAGCCCCAGCATTTT.